The 19 T cell receptor beta chains in this list originate from one sample, sequenced in a study of cytomegalovirus exposure and HLA in healthy donors. Assay: immunoSEQ multiplex PCR; the TCRdb copy retains only in-frame clones and omits some. The table includes 100,000 to 150,000 clones, roughly 86% detected once. The sequenced material came from PBMCs. Receptor source: a man aged 30 to 45 in good health and CMV-seronegative.

The chain combines TRBV19 with TRBJ1-1; TRBD1 matches 8 bases. J gave up 6 bases and V 4 bases, and 10 bases lay outside the gene matches. From germline, CDR1 is LNHDA and CDR2 SQIVND (reference sequence). The CDR3 is 15 residues long. CDR3 nucleotides: TGTGCCAGTAGTAGAAGGACAGGGAGTGCTTCTGAAGCTTTCTTT. Translated: CASSRRTGSASEAFF.

The chain has TRBV19 and TRBJ1-5; 11 nucleotides match TRBD1. This CDR3 is built from 17 residues. V was pared by 4 bases and J by 0 bases, with 5 bases of the junction left unmatched. CDR1 and CDR2 from the germline V gene are LNHDA and SQIVND (reference sequence). CDR3 nucleotides: TGTGCCAGTAGTACGGACAGGGGGCTCTATAGCAATCAGCCCCAGCATTTT. Amino acid sequence: CASSTDRGLYSNQPQHF.

V and J are TRBV15 and TRBJ2-3; TRBD2 is a possible D gene (7 bases). Germline lookup yields CDR1 LNHNV and CDR2 YYDKDF (reference sequence). V lost 1 base, J lost 4 bases, and 9 bases lay in between. This CDR3 contains 14 residues. The CDR3 region has the DNA TGTGCCACCAGCAGAGCGGGGGGCGCAGATACGCAGTATTTT. It encodes CATSRAGGADTQYF.

V and J are TRBV7-3 and TRBJ2-3; TRBD2 aligns across 10 bases. Losses at the gene ends were 6 bases for V and 0 bases for J; bases not matched to a gene: 6. Germline assignment: CDR1 SGHTA and CDR2 FQGTGA. CDR3 length: 16 residues. As DNA, the CDR3 is TGTGCCAGCAGTCGGACTAGCGGCCTTAGCACAGATACGCAGTATTTT. It translates to CASSRTSGLSTDTQYF.

A few counts support this clone. The J gene is TRBJ2-3, the V gene TRBV6-1, with 9 bases aligning to TRBD1. The CDR3 spans 15 residues. The germline gives CDR1 MNHNS, CDR2 SASEGT. The V segment lost 4 bases and the J segment 5 bases; nucleotides outside the gene matches: 7. CDR3 nucleotide sequence: TGTGCCAGCAGTGCCTACAGGGGGCGCGAAGATACGCAGTATTTT. Amino acid sequence: CASSAYRGREDTQYF.

The chain carries TRBV7-9 and TRBJ1-5, with TRBD1 matching over 7 bases. This CDR3 region has 13 residues. Germline trimming cut 5 bases from V and 5 bases from J; bases unmatched to any gene: 3. In germline, CDR1 is SEHNR, CDR2 FQNEAQ (reference sequence). CDR3 in amino acids: CASSATGYQPQHF. DNA for the CDR3: TGTGCCAGCAGCGCGACAGGGTATCAGCCCCAGCATTTT.

The CDR3 spells CASSLESSKFIYF. CDR3 in DNA: TGTGCCAGCAGCTTAGAGAGTTCAAAGTTCATATATTTT. V and J are TRBV7-2 and TRBJ1-3, with D hard to call. The CDR3 consists of 13 residues. The germline V and J ends were trimmed by 1 base and 12 bases, with 13 bases remaining between them. The V gene's germline CDR1 is SGHTA and CDR2 FQGNSA.

CDR3 residues: CASSIDLALASNQPQHF. CDR3 bases: TGTGCCAGTAGTATAGATCTCGCACTTGCAAGCAATCAGCCCCAGCATTTT. This rearrangement joins TRBV19 to TRBJ1-5; D not certain. Germline V CDR1 and CDR2: LNHDA, SQIVND (reference sequence). The CDR3 covers 17 residues. Trimming took 0 bases from V and 1 from J, leaving 13 bases between them.

This chain joins TRBV29-1 and TRBJ1-6; 7 nucleotides agree with TRBD1. CDR3 length equals 15 residues. Unmatched junction bases numbered 11, after V lost 3 bases and J lost 9 bases. The germline gives CDR1 SQVTM, CDR2 ANQGSEA. CDR3 residues: CSVDSSPDRCSPLHF. CDR3 in DNA: TGCAGCGTTGATTCTAGTCCGGACAGGTGTTCACCCCTCCACTTT.

The chain recombines TRBV4-1 with TRBJ1-6; a weak D match, TRBD1 (6 bases). V was pared by 1 base and J by 6 bases, with 19 bases between. Germline CDR1 and CDR2: MGHRA and YSYEKL. The CDR3 is 18 amino acids. CDR3 loop: CASSQVKAGGGPNSPLHF. The CDR3 nucleotides are TGCGCCAGCAGCCAAGTAAAGGCGGGGGGCGGTCCTAATTCACCCCTCCACTTT.

This clone has only one observation. The chain has TRBV6-6 and TRBJ1-2; TRBD1 matches 12 bases. With 5 bases clipped from V and 4 bases from J, the junction kept 8 bases outside the gene matches. In germline, CDR1 is MNHNY, CDR2 SVGAGI (reference sequence). The CDR3 is 16 residues long. The CDR3 nucleotides are TGTGCCAGCAGTCGACGGGACAGGGGGCGCAGCTATGGCTACACCTTC. Protein product: CASSRRDRGRSYGYTF.

This chain uses TRBV2 with TRBJ2-7, with a possible D match to TRBD2 (6 bases). Per germline, CDR1 SNHLY and CDR2 FYNNEI. V was cut by 7 bases and J by 4 bases, with 20 bases left in between. This CDR3 has 15 amino acids. DNA of the CDR3: TGTGCCAGCACAGGAGGGGTTCGATATTGGTACGAGCAGTACTTC. It encodes CASTGGVRYWYEQYF.

The gene calls are TRBV18 and TRBJ1-1; a weak D match, TRBD1 (5 bases). Germline loops: CDR1 KGHSH, CDR2 LQKENI. Trimming took 3 bases from V and 1 from J, leaving 18 bases between them. The CDR3 contains 17 residues. The CDR3 protein is CASSPPGASGGNTEAFF. The CDR3 nucleotides are TGTGCCAGCTCACCTCCTGGGGCCTCTGGCGGGAACACTGAAGCTTTCTTT.

CDR3 coding DNA: TGTGCCAGCAGCTCCGGGACAGGGGCTGGCTACACCTTC. Protein sequence: CASSSGTGAGYTF. The V gene is TRBV4-2, the J gene TRBJ1-2; TRBD1 matches at 10 bases. The V gene end was trimmed by 5 bases and the J gene end by 7 bases; junction bases not matched to a gene: 4. Germline V gives CDR1 LGHNA, CDR2 YNFKEQ. CDR3 length: 13 amino acids.

The rearrangement joins TRBV6-5 to TRBJ2-7; D remains ambiguous. Germline CDR1 is MNHEY and CDR2 is SVGAGI. V shed 2 bases and J shed 0 bases, with 5 bases lying between them. CDR3 length: 13 amino acids. The CDR3 spells CASSYRSSYEQYF. The CDR3 DNA is TGTGCCAGCAGTTACAGGAGCTCCTACGAGCAGTACTTC.

The chain combines TRBV5-6 with TRBJ1-2; 8 bases match TRBD1. The CDR3 spans 13 residues. Germline CDR1 reads SGHDT; CDR2 reads YYEEEE. Trimming cost V 6 bases and J 12 bases; bases outside gene matches: 13. The CDR3 DNA is TGTGCCAGCACCCCGAGACTAGACAGGGGCCACACCTTC. Translated: CASTPRLDRGHTF.

The gene calls are TRBV6-5 and TRBJ2-4; D perhaps matches TRBD1 (5 bases). The CDR3 consists of 16 residues. Germline lookup yields CDR1 MNHEY and CDR2 SVGAGI. V was cut by 0 bases and J by 4 bases, with 13 bases left in between. The CDR3 protein is CASSYSKDRGKNIQYF. The CDR3 DNA reads as TGTGCCAGCAGTTACTCGAAGGATAGGGGAAAAAACATTCAGTACTTC.

The gene calls are TRBV7-8 and TRBJ2-7; D might be TRBD1 (6 bases). V lost 6 bases, J lost 2 bases, and 23 bases lay in between. The CDR3 sequence is 17 residues long. In germline, CDR1 is SGHVS, CDR2 FQNEAQ. The CDR3 region is CASRLSRDKRDTYEQYF. DNA of the CDR3: TGTGCCAGCAGACTGTCCCGGGACAAGAGAGACACCTACGAGCAGTACTTC.

The chain combines TRBV18 with TRBJ2-3; 7 nucleotides agree with TRBD1. The CDR3 has 15 amino acids. Trimming removed 0 bases from V and 2 bases from J; junction bases left unmatched: 2. Germline V gene lookup returns CDR1 KGHSH and CDR2 LQKENI. The CDR3 DNA is TGTGCCAGCTCACCACCCGGGACAGTCACAGATACGCAGTATTTT. This translates into CASSPPGTVTDTQYF.